The 9 T cell receptor beta chains below all came from one sample that was sequenced in a study of T cell repertoires in cytomegalovirus infection. TCRdb called the reads again in MiXCR, with one record for every CDR3 protein. The table lists around 55,000 distinct CDR3 sequences, 15% to 25% of them singletons. No antigen has been assigned to these receptors. The sample here was CD8+ T cells from cultured PBMCs, taken from culture after CMV antigen stimulation. The receptors derive from a human donor in good health (CMV status not recorded). Some clones in this sample may be carry-over from other donors' samples.

V is TRBV7-3 and J is TRBJ1-6; D gene uncertain. This CDR3 is built from 15 residues. With 2 bases removed from V and 7 bases from J, the gap between germline ends came to 12 bases. The germline CDR1 and CDR2 sequences are SGHTA and FQGTGA. CDR3: CASSLRGLGNSPLHF. CDR3 coding DNA: TGTGCCAGCAGCTTACGTGGACTGGGGAATTCACCCCTCCACTTT. The whole variable domain, filled in from reference TRBV7-3 and TRBJ1-6, reads GAGVSQTPSNKVTEKGKYVELRCDPISGHTALYWYRQSLGQGPEFLIYFQGTGAADDSGLPNDRFFAVRPEGSVSTLKIQRTERGDSAVYLCASSLRGLGNSPLHFGNGTRLTVT.

This clonotype turned up a few times. This chain uses TRBV27 with TRBJ1-2, with 7 bases fitting TRBD1. The CDR3 loop spans 13 amino acids. The germline V gene has CDR1 MNHEY and CDR2 SMNVEV (reference sequence). J was trimmed by 4 bases and V by 3 bases; bases with no gene match: 2. The CDR3 protein is CASSFGDSYGYTF. The CDR3 DNA is TGTGCCAGCAGTTTCGGGGACAGCTATGGCTACACCTTC.

CDR3 sequence (DNA): TGTGCCAGCACCCAGACAGACGATTCCTACAATGAGCAGTTCTTC. This encodes CASTQTDDSYNEQFF. The chain joins TRBV7-9 to TRBJ2-1; possibly TRBD1 for D (5 bases). V lost 7 bases, J lost 1 base, and 14 bases lay in between. Per the germline V gene, CDR1 is SEHNR and CDR2 is FQNEAQ (reference sequence). CDR3 size: 15 residues. Full variable domain (remainder filled in from reference TRBV7-9 and TRBJ2-1): DTGVSQNPRHKITKRGQNVTFRCDPISEHNRLYWYRQTLGQGPEFLTYFQNEAQLEKSRLLSDRFSAERPKGSFSTLEIQRTEQGDSAMYLCASTQTDDSYNEQFFGPGTRLTVL.

This chain connects TRBV27 to TRBJ1-6; possibly TRBD1 for D (5 bases). Trimming stripped 5 bases from V and 4 bases from J, with 9 bases between. Per germline, CDR1 MNHEY and CDR2 SMNVEV (reference sequence). This CDR3 comprises 14 residues. The CDR3 reads CASSPRGYNSPLHF. The CDR3 DNA reads as TGTGCCAGCAGTCCCCGGGGGTATAATTCACCCCTCCACTTT.

This clonotype occurred a few times. V and J are TRBV7-3 and TRBJ2-1; D unclear. Deletions cut 5 bases from V and 3 bases from J, with 14 bases between. CDR1 is SGHTA, CDR2 FQGTGA, per germline. This CDR3 comprises 15 residues. The CDR3 DNA reads as TGTGCCAGCAGCAAGAGACAAGCAGGCTACAATGAGCAGTTCTTC. Translation gives CASSKRQAGYNEQFF.

This clonotype came up a few times. The rearrangement links TRBV28 to TRBJ1-2; TRBD1 aligns across 7 bases. Trimming cost V 6 bases and J 7 bases; bases outside gene matches: 11. Germline V gives CDR1 MDHEN, CDR2 SYDVKM. This CDR3 is 14 amino acids long. The CDR3 region has the DNA TGTGCCAGCAGCAGTCCCGACAGGGACCGTGGCTACACCTTC. Amino acids: CASSSPDRDRGYTF.

This clonotype was picked up many times. The CDR3 DNA reads as TGTGCCAGCAGCCAAAGGGACAGGGGTGGTGGCTACACCTTC. This translates into CASSQRDRGGGYTF. The chain links TRBV7-9 to TRBJ1-2; TRBD1 aligns across 10 bases. V shed 5 bases, J shed 7 bases, and the junction held 7 bases outside the gene matches. The CDR3 runs 14 residues. Germline values: CDR1 SEHNR, CDR2 FQNEAQ (reference sequence).

The V gene is TRBV7-9, the J gene TRBJ1-1, with a possible D match to TRBD1 (6 bases). Germline V gene lookup returns CDR1 SEHNR and CDR2 FQNEAQ (reference sequence). The CDR3 is made up of 14 amino acids. Between the trimmed V and J ends, which lost 1 base and 6 bases, there was a span of 12 bases. CDR3 DNA sequence: TGTGCCAGCAGCTTAGGGGGGGGCACCTCTGAAGCTTTCTTT. Protein sequence: CASSLGGGTSEAFF.

The genes are TRBV7-6 and TRBJ2-1, with D tentatively TRBD1 or TRBD2 (5 bases each). Germline V gene data show CDR1 as SGHVS and CDR2 as FNYEAQ. The CDR3 is made up of 13 amino acids. V lost 5 bases and J 12 bases, leaving 17 bases between the germline ends. The DNA for the CDR3 is TGTGCCAGCAGCGTCTCGCCGGGACCTAGGCAGTTCTTC. Translating gives CASSVSPGPRQFF.